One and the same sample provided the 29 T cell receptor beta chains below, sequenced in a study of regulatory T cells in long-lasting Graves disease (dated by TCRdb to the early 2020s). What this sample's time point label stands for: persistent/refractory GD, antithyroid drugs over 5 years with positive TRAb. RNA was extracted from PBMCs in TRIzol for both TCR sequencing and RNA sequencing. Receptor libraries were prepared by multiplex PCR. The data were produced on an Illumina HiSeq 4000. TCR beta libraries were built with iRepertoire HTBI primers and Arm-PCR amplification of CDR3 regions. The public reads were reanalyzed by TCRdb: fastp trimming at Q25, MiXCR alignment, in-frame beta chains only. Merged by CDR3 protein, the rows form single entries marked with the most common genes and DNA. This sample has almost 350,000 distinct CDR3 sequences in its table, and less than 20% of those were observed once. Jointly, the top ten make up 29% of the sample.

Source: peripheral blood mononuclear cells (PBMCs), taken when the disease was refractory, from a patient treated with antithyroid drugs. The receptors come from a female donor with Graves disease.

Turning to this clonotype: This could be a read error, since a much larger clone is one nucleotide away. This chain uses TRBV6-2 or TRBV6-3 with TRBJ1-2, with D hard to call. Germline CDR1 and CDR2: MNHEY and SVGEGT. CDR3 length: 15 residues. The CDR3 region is CASSYSSGGNYGHTF. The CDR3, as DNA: TGTGCCAGCAGTTACTCTTCCGGAGGCAACTATGGCCACACCTTC.

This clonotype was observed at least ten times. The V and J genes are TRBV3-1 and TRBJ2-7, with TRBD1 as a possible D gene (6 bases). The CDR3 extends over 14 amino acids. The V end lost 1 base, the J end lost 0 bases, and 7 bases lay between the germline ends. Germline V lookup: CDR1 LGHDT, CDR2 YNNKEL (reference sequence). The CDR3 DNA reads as TGTGCCAGCAGCCAAGGGACAGTCTCCTACGAGCAGTACTTC. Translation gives CASSQGTVSYEQYF.

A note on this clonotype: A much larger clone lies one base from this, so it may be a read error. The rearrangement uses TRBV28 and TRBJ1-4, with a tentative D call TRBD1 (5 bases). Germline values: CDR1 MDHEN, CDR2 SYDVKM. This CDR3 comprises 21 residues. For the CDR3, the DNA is TGTGCCAGCAGTTTGCGGCCCATCTATGTCAGGGCCTCGGGGACTAATGAAAAACTGTCTTTT. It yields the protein CASSLRPIYVRASGTNEKLSF.

The CDR3 sequence is CAISMGQRAAEAFF. The CDR3 nucleotides are TGTGCCATCAGCATGGGACAAAGGGCTGCTGAAGCTTTCTTT. The chain is built from TRBV10-3 and TRBJ1-1; D possibly corresponds to TRBD1 (6 bases). Trimming removed 6 bases from V and 6 bases from J, with 17 bases in between. CDR3 length equals 14 residues. Germline V gene sequence: CDR1 ENHRY, CDR2 SYGVKD.

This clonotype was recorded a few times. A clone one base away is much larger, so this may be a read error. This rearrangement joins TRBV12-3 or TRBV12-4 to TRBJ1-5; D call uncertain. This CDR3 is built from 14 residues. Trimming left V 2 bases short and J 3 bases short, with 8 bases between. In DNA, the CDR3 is TGTGCCAGCAGTTTAAGGGATACCAATCAGCCCCAGCATTTT. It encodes CASSLRDTNQPQHF.

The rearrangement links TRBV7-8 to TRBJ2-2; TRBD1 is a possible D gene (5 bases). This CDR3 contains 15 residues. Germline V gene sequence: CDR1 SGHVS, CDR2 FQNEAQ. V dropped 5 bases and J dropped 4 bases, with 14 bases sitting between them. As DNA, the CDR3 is TGTGCCAGCAGCCGACAGTCAAAAGGCACCGGGGAGCTGTTTTTT. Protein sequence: CASSRQSKGTGELFF.

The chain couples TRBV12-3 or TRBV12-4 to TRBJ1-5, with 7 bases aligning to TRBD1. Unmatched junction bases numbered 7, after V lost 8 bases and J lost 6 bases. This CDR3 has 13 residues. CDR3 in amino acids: CASLDRDGQPQHF. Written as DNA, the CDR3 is TGTGCCAGCCTCGACAGGGATGGTCAGCCCCAGCATTTT.

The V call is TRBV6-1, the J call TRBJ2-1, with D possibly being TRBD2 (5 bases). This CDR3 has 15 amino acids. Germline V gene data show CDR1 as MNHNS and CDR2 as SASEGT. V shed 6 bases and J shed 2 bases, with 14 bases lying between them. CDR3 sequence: CASRLRDTAYNEQFF. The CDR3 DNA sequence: TGTGCCAGCAGACTACGGGATACCGCCTACAATGAGCAGTTCTTC.

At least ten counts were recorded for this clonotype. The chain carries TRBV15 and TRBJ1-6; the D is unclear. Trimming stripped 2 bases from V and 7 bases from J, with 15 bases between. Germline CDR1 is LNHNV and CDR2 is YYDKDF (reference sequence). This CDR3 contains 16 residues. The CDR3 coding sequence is TGTGCCACCAGCAGACTCCGGTTCCTAAAGAATTCACCCCTCCACTTT. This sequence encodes CATSRLRFLKNSPLHF.

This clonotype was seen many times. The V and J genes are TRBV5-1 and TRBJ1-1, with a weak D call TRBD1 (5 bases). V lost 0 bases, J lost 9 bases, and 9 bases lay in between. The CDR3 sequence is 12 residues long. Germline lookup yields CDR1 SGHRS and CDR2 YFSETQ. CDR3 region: CASSLERGKAFF. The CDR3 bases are TGCGCCAGCAGCTTGGAACGGGGGAAAGCTTTCTTT.

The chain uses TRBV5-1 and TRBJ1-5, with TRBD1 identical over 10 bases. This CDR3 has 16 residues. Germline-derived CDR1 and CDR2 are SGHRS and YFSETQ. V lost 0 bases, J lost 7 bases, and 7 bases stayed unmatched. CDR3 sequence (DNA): TGCGCCAGCAGCTTGGGGGCCGGGACAGGGGTACAGCCCCAGCATTTT. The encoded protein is CASSLGAGTGVQPQHF.

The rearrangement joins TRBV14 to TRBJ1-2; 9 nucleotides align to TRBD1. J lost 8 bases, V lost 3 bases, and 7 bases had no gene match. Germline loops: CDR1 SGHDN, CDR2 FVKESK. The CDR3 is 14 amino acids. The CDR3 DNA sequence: TGTGCCAGCAGCCAGAACAGGGGGCAGGAAGGCTACACCTTC. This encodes CASSQNRGQEGYTF.

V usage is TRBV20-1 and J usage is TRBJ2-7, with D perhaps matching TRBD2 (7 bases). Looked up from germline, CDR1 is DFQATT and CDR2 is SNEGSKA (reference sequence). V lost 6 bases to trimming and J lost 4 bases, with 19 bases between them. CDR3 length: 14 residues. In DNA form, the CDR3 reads TGCAGTGCGCAAGAGGGGGGGGCTTTATACGAGCAGTACTTC. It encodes CSAQEGGALYEQYF.

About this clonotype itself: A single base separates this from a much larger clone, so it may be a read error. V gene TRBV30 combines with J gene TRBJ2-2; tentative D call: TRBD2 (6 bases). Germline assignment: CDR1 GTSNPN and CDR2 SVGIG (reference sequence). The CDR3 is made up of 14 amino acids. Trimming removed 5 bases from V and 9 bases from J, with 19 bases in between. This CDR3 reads CAWGRPRTKRELFF. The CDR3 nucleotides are TGTGCCTGGGGGAGGCCAAGGACGAAACGGGAGCTGTTTTTT.

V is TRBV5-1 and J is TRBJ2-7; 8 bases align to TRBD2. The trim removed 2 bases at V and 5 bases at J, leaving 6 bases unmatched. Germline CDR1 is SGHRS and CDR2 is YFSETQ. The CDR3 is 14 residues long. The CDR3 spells CASSLAGVYHEQYF. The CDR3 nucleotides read TGCGCCAGCAGCTTAGCGGGAGTCTACCACGAGCAGTACTTC.

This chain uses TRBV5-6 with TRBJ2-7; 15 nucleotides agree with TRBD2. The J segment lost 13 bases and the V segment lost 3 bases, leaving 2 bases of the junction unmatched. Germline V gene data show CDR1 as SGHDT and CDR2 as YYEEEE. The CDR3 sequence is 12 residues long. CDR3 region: CASSSGLAGGYF. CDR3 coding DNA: TGTGCCAGCAGCTCGGGACTAGCGGGAGGATACTTC. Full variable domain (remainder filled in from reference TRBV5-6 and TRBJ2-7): DAGVTQSPTHLIKTRGQQVTLRCSPKSGHDTVSWYQQALGQGPQFIFQYYEEEERQRGNFPDRFSGHQFPNYSSELNVNALLLGDSALYLCASSSGLAGGYFGPGTRLTVT.

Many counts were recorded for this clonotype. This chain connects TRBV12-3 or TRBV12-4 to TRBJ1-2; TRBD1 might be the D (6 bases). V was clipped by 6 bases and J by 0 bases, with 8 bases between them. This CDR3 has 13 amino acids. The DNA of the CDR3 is TGTGCCAGCAGGACAGGTTCTAACTATGGCTACACCTTC. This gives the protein CASRTGSNYGYTF.

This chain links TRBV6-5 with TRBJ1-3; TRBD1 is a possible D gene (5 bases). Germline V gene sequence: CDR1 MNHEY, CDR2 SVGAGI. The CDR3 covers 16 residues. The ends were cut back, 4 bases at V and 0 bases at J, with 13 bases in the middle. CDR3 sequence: CASSLTADYSGNTIYF. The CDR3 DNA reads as TGTGCCAGCAGTTTGACAGCGGACTACTCTGGAAACACCATATATTTT.

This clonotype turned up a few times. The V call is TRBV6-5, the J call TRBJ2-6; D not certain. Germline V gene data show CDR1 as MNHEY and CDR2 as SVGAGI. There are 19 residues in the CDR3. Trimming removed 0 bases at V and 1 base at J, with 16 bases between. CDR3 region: CASSYSTGRLESGANVLTF. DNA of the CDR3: TGTGCCAGCAGTTACTCGACCGGACGATTGGAATCTGGGGCCAACGTCCTGACTTTC.

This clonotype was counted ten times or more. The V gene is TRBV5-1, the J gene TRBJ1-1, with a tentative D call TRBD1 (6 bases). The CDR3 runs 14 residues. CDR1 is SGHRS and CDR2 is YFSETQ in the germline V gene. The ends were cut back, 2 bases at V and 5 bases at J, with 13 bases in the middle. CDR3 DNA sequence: TGCGCCAGCAGCTTTAACAGGGTGGGAACTGAAGCTTTCTTT. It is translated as CASSFNRVGTEAFF.

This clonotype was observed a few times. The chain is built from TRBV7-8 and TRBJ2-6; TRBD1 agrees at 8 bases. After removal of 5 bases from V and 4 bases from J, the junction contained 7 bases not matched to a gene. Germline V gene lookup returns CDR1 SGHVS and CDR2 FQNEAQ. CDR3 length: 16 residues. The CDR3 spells CASSQTPGGGANVLTF. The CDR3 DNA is TGTGCCAGCAGCCAAACCCCAGGGGGCGGGGCCAACGTCCTGACTTTC.

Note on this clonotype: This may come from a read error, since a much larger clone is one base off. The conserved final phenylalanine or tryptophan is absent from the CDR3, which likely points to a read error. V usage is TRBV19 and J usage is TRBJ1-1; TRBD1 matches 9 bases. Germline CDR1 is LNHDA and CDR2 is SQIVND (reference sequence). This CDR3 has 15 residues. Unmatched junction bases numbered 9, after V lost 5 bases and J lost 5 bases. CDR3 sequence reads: CASSPPGQGWTEAFL. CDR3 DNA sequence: TGTGCCAGTAGTCCGCCGGGACAGGGATGGACTGAAGCTTTCCTT.

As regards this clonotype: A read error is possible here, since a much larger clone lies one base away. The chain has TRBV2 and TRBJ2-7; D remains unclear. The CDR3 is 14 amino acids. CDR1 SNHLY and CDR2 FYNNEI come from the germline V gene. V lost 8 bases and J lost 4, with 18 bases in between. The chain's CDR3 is CASDPTDIEYEQYF. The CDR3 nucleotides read TGTGCCAGCGACCCAACCGACATAGAGTACGAGCAGTACTTC.

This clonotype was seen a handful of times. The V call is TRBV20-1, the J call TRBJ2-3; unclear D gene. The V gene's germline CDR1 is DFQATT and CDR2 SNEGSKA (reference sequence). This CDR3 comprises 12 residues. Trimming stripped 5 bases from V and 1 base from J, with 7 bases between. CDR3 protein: CSALDGTDTQYF. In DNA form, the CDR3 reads TGCAGTGCTCTGGATGGCACAGATACGCAGTATTTT.

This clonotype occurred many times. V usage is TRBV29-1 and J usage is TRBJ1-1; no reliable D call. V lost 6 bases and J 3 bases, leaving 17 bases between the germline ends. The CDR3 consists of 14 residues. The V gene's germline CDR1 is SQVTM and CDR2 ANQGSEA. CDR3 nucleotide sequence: TGCAGCGTGTGGATCTCGGGTGGTTACACTGAAGCTTTCTTT. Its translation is CSVWISGGYTEAFF.

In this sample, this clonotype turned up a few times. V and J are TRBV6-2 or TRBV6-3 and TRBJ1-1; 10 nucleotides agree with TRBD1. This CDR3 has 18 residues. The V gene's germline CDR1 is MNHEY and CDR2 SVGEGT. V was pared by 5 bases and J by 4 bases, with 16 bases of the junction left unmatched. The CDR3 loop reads CASSRGLRQGALGTEAFF. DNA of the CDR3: TGTGCCAGCAGTCGGGGGCTTCGACAGGGGGCGCTTGGCACTGAAGCTTTCTTT.

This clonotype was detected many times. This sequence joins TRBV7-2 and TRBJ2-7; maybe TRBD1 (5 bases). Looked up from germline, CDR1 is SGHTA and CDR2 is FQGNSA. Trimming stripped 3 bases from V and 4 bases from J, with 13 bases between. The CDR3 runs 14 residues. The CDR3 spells CASSFDRQTYEQYF. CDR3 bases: TGTGCCAGCAGCTTCGATAGACAGACATACGAGCAGTACTTC.

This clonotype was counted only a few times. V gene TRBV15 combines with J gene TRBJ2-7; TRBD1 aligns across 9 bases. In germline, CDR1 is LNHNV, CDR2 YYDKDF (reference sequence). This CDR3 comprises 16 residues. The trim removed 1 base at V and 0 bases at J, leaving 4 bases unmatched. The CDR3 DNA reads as TGTGCCACCAGCAGAGGGACAGGGGCAATCTCCTACGAGCAGTACTTC. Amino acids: CATSRGTGAISYEQYF.

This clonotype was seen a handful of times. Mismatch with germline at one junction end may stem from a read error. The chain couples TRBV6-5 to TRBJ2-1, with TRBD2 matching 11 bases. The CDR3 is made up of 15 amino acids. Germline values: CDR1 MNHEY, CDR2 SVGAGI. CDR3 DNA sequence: TGTGCCAGGAGTTCTTTCGGGACTAGCGGTAATGAGCAGTTCTTC. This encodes CARSSFGTSGNEQFF.